This TCR beta chain was sequenced for a study of vaccination and CD4 T cells after COVID-19. Across the study: SARS-CoV-2, HCoV-NL63, HCoV-OC43 and HCoV-229E supplied the overlapping spike peptides used to stimulate cells. Control cultures received a CEFX pool, an HIV-1 Nef pool, or no peptide.

Cultured CD4+ T cell DNA underwent sequencing with the Oncomine TCR Beta short-read assay. TCRdb reprocessed the PCR reads with MiXCR, giving one entry per CDR3 protein. Of about 21,000 distinct CDR3 sequences listed, under 45% are singletons. This CDR3 region has 15 residues. From germline, CDR1 is SGHNT and CDR2 YYREEE (reference sequence). J lost 5 bases, V lost 4 bases, and 10 bases had no gene match. With regard to this clonotype: Antigen unknown.

Treatment reported: 10-day PBMC culture with coronavirus spike peptide pools or control peptides (ViraFEST assay). IL-2 (around 10 IU/ml) and peptide pools (approximately 10 ug/ml) were added to cultures of approximately 2.2 million PBMCs per well. General study results and limits: Rising from roughly 21 to 40, the median of SARS-CoV-2-reactive clonotypes did not change significantly.

The chain combines TRBV5-4 with TRBJ1-1; the match to TRBD1 covers 8 bases. The material sequenced was CD4+ T cells from blood, cultured in vitro, taken before SARS-CoV-2 vaccination. This sequence was found in a human donor who received a COVID-19 vaccine. This chain's CDR3 is CASSARDRLITEAFF. CDR3 in DNA: TGTGCCAGCAGCGCCCGGGACAGGTTGATAACTGAAGCTTTCTTT.